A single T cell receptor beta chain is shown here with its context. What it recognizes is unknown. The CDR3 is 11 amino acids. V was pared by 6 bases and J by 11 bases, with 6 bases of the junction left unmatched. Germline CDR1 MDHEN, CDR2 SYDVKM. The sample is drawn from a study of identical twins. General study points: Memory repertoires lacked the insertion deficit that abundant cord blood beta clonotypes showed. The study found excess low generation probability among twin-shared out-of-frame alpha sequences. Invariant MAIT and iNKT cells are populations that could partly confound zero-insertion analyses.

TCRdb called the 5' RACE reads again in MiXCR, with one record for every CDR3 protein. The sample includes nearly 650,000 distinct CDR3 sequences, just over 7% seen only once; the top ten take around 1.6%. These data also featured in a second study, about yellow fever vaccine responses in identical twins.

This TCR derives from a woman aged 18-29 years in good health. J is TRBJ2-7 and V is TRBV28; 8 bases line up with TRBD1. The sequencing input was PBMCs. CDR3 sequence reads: CASSRDRGEYF. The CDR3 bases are TGTGCCAGCAGCCGCGACAGGGGCGAGTACTTC.